Listed below are T cell receptor beta chains from one sample, sequenced in a study of T cells after yellow fever vaccination. TCRdb reprocessed the 5' RACE reads via MiXCR and lists one record per CDR3 protein. The profile shows just under 600,000 distinct CDR3 sequences, roughly 14% of them singletons. Sequenced material: PBMCs, taken on the day of the yellow fever booster vaccination. These receptors came from a man in his thirties or forties who received the YFV17D yellow fever vaccine. Both conserved end residues are part of each CDR3. The order of the fields is D gene, clone size, J gene, V gene, CDR3 DNA, CDR3 protein. The D gene is left open where the match is weak. Expanded clones are given a class, and other clones once, few, many or no size at all.

TRBD2	few	TRBJ2-1	TRBV10-1	TGCGCCAGCAGTGATGGACTAGATAATGAGCAGTTCTTC	CASSDGLDNEQFF
-	few	TRBJ2-5	TRBV9	TGTGCCAGCACCATTAGCCCCGATCAGCAAGAGACCCAGTACTTC	CASTISPDQQETQYF
TRBD1	few	TRBJ1-6	TRBV7-2	TGTGCCAGCAGCTTCCGGGACAGTAATTCACCCCTCCACTTT	CASSFRDSNSPLHF
-	-	TRBJ1-6	TRBV5-1	TGCGCCAGCAGCCGGGACTGGGGGGATTCACCCCTCCACTTT	CASSRDWGDSPLHF
TRBD1	few	TRBJ2-4	TRBV5-6	TGTGCCAGCAGCGTCCGACAGGGGTTGAGCAAAAACATTCAGTACTTC	CASSVRQGLSKNIQYF
-	-	TRBJ2-7	TRBV7-6	TGTGCCAGCAGCCCCGGGACACTTCTCTCCTACGAGCAGTACTTC	CASSPGTLLSYEQYF
-	few	TRBJ2-7	TRBV20-1	TGCAGTGCTAGAGATCAGGGGATGCGGTACGAGCAGTACTTC	CSARDQGMRYEQYF
TRBD2	-	TRBJ2-1	TRBV4-1	TGCGCCAGCAGCCAAGGGACTAGTAAAGATGAGCAGTTCTTC	CASSQGTSKDEQFF
TRBD2	-	TRBJ2-1	TRBV7-2	TGTGCCAGCAGCTTAGCGGAGACTAGCGGGAGCAATGAGCAGTTCTTC	CASSLAETSGSNEQFF
-	few	TRBJ1-3	TRBV7-6	TGTGCCAGCAGCTTAGTGTCCAGTAACTCTGGAAACACCATATATTTT	CASSLVSSNSGNTIYF
-	few	TRBJ2-4	TRBV21-1	TGTGCCAGCAGCCCCCGGGAGGGAGCAGCCAAAAACATTCAGTACTTC	CASSPREGAAKNIQYF
-	-	TRBJ1-6	TRBV15	TGTGCCACCAGCAGCCCGGACAGACCTAATTCACCCCTCCACTTT	CATSSPDRPNSPLHF
TRBD1	many	TRBJ2-7	TRBV6-5	TGTGCCAGCAGTTACTTCCAGGGGGAATCCTACGAGCAGTACTTC	CASSYFQGESYEQYF
TRBD1	-	TRBJ2-1	TRBV20-1	TGCAGTGCGCCCCGACAGGGGTCCTACAATGAGCAGTTCTTC	CSAPRQGSYNEQFF
-	few	TRBJ2-1	TRBV28	TGTGCCAGCAGACCTGGGTCTAGCAGCCGCCCCCACAGTGAGCAGTTCTTC	CASRPGSSSRPHSEQFF
-	many	TRBJ2-3	TRBV2	TGTGCCAGCAGTGGTGGGAGTCGGGCGGATACGCAGTATTTT	CASSGGSRADTQYF
TRBD2	few	TRBJ2-1	TRBV5-6	TGTGCCAGCAGCGCGCGCGGGGGGACCCTATACAATGAGCAGTTCTTC	CASSARGGTLYNEQFF
-	-	TRBJ2-3	TRBV20-1	TGCAGTGCTAGGGCGAGGAGAGTAGATACGCAGTATTTT	CSARARRVDTQYF
TRBD2	many	TRBJ2-1	TRBV7-2	TGTGCCAGCAGCCCGCCTAGCGGGATTAGGAATGAGCAGTTCTTC	CASSPPSGIRNEQFF
-	-	TRBJ2-5	TRBV5-1	TGCGCCAGCAGACCCTACACCGGGACAACAGAGACCCAGTACTTC	CASRPYTGTTETQYF
-	few	TRBJ1-3	TRBV4-3	TGCGCCAGCAGCCAAGGCCACGGGCCTTCTGGAAACACCATATATTTT	CASSQGHGPSGNTIYF
TRBD2	few	TRBJ2-1	TRBV5-1	TGCGCCAGCAGCTTTGCCCCGGGACTAGCGGGAGGGCCGTCCTACAATGAGCAGTTCTTC	CASSFAPGLAGGPSYNEQFF
TRBD2	few	TRBJ2-3	TRBV3-1	TGTGCCAGCAGCCCTCGTGGGACTAGCCTCACAGATACGCAGTATTTT	CASSPRGTSLTDTQYF
TRBD1	-	TRBJ1-1	TRBV28	TGTGCCAGCAGTTCCCCGACAGGGGGCCTGACTGAAGCTTTCTTT	CASSSPTGGLTEAFF
-	-	TRBJ2-5	TRBV7-9	TGTGCCACAGGAGGAGAGACCCAGTACTTC	CATGGETQYF
TRBD2	few	TRBJ2-7	TRBV7-6	TGTGCCAGCAGCTTATCGGGGACTAGCGGGTCTGGAACCTACGAGCAGTACTTC	CASSLSGTSGSGTYEQYF
-	few	TRBJ2-6	TRBV18	TGTGCCAGCTCAAAGACCCAGGGAGGCTATTTAAGCTCTGGGGCCAACGTCCTGACTTTC	CASSKTQGGYLSSGANVLTF
-	few	TRBJ1-1	TRBV20-1	TGCAGTGCTCCCCAGGGTGGCACATTATACACTGAAGCTTTCTTT	CSAPQGGTLYTEAFF
TRBD1	-	TRBJ2-7	TRBV3-1	TGTGCCAGATCGACAGGGAACGGTAGTAGCTCCTACGAGCAGTACTTC	CARSTGNGSSSYEQYF
TRBD2	few	TRBJ2-4	TRBV4-3	TGCGCCAGCAGCCATGGGACTAGCGGGAGCAAAAACATTCAGTACTTC	CASSHGTSGSKNIQYF
-	-	TRBJ2-7	TRBV7-2	TGTGCCAGCAGCTTAGTGAATCAGGGGACAAACGAGCAGTACTTC	CASSLVNQGTNEQYF
-	-	TRBJ2-7	TRBV30	TGTGCCTGGGGCAGGCGGGGATGGGGCGAGCAGTACTTC	CAWGRRGWGEQYF
TRBD2	many	TRBJ2-1	TRBV5-1	TGCGCCAGCAGCTTGGTCATAACTAGCGGGGGAAGCTCCTACAATGAGCAGTTCTTC	CASSLVITSGGSSYNEQFF
-	-	TRBJ2-2	TRBV7-2	TGTGCCAGCAGCTTACACAGGGGAGGTACCGGGGAGCTGTTTTTT	CASSLHRGGTGELFF
TRBD2	few	TRBJ2-7	TRBV3-1	TGTGCCAGCAGCCCTCCCGGAGGACTAGCGGGACCAGGGGGACTCGGCGAGCAGTACTTC	CASSPPGGLAGPGGLGEQYF
-	few	TRBJ1-6	TRBV20-1	TGCAGTGCTAGAGAGGACGGGAATTCACCCCTCCACTTT	CSAREDGNSPLHF
-	-	TRBJ1-4	TRBV20-1	TGCAGTGCTAATGAGGGATTGGGCGAAAAACTGTTTTTT	CSANEGLGEKLFF
TRBD1	few	TRBJ2-3	TRBV10-2	TGCGCCAGCCGACAGGGGACAGTGGGAACAGATACGCAGTATTTT	CASRQGTVGTDTQYF
TRBD2	-	TRBJ2-7	TRBV6-1	TGTGCCAGCCCCTCAGCGGGAGTAGGCAACGAGCAGTACTTC	CASPSAGVGNEQYF
-	-	TRBJ2-7	TRBV29-1	TGCAGCGTTGTTGTGTGGCGGGCATCCTACGAGCAGTACTTC	CSVVVWRASYEQYF
-	-	TRBJ2-1	TRBV15	TGTGCCACCAGCAGAGAATATACCCTGAGAAGCTCCTACAATGAGCAGTTCTTC	CATSREYTLRSSYNEQFF
TRBD2	-	TRBJ2-7	TRBV5-1	TGCGCCAGCAGCTTCCCGGGACTAGAGGGGGATTACGAGCAGTACTTC	CASSFPGLEGDYEQYF
-	-	TRBJ1-5	TRBV7-9	TGTGCCAGCAGCTTAGCGACTAGCCCACAGCATTTT	CASSLATSPQHF
TRBD1	-	TRBJ2-1	TRBV7-9	TGTGCCAGCGGACCCCAATTAGCCCCAACGACAGGGAATGAGCAGTTCTTC	CASGPQLAPTTGNEQFF
-	few	TRBJ2-3	TRBV27	TGTGCCAGCAGCTGGGGGACGGGGCGCGGCACAGATACGCAGTATTTT	CASSWGTGRGTDTQYF
-	-	TRBJ2-7	TRBV20-1	TGCAGTGCTAGATCTGGCCCCTACGAGCAGTACTTC	CSARSGPYEQYF